This T cell receptor beta chain was sequenced in a study of blood T cells in healthy people across ages. Germline values: CDR1 SGHRS, CDR2 YFSETQ. Deletions cut 6 bases from V and 0 bases from J, with 15 bases between. The CDR3 spans 15 residues. Next came a second PCR, run for about 7 to 12 cycles, which used a sample-barcoded 5' primer along with a J-beta primer mix. TCRdb recomputed calls from the 5' RACE reads with MiXCR, one row per CDR3 protein. The table shows about 640,000 distinct CDR3 sequences, with under 70% occurring only once. This clonotype occurred a few times. This sequence was found in a man aged 55 to 70 in good health. The sequencing input was blood. This rearrangement joins TRBV5-1 to TRBJ1-2; D is perhaps TRBD1 (5 bases). CDR3 sequence: CASKPSGGANYGYTF. CDR3 DNA: TGCGCCAGCAAACCGAGCGGGGGAGCTAACTATGGCTACACCTTC.